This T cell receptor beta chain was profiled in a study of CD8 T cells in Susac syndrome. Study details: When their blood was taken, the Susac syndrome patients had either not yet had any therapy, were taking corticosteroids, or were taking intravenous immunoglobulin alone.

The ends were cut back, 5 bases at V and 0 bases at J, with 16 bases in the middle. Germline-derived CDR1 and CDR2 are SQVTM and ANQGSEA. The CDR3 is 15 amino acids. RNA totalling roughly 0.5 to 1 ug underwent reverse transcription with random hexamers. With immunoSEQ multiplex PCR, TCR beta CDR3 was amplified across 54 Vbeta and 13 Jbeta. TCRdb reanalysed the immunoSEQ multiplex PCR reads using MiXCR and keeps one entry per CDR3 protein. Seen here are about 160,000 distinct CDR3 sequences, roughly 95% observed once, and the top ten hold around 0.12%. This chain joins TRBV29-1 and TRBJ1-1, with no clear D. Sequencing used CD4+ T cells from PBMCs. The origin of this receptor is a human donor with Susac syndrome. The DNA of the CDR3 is TGCAGCGTTCGGGCGTACCTTGAACTGAACACTGAAGCTTTCTTT. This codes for CSVRAYLELNTEAFF.